These 23 T cell receptor beta chains were sequenced from one sample in a study of T cell responses to AZD1222 COVID-19 vaccine. Assay: immunoSEQ multiplex PCR; the TCRdb copy retains only in-frame clones and omits some. The sample contains more than 110,000 clones, around 90% of which appear only once. The material sequenced was peripheral blood, taken on day 0 of AZD1222 vaccination. These receptors were taken from an adult in good health.

The chain recombines TRBV18 with TRBJ2-5; 7 positions match TRBD2. The trim removed 1 base at V and 5 bases at J, leaving 4 bases unmatched. The CDR3 totals 14 residues. Germline V gene data show CDR1 as KGHSH and CDR2 as LQKENI. CDR3 residues: CASSPRREGETQYF. CDR3 bases: TGTGCCAGCTCACCACGAAGGGAGGGGGAGACCCAGTACTTC.

V gene TRBV5-6 combines with J gene TRBJ2-7; D may match TRBD1 or TRBD2 (5 bases each). From germline, CDR1 is SGHDT and CDR2 YYEEEE. This CDR3 is built from 12 residues. V was trimmed by 4 bases and J by 9 bases, leaving 14 bases between them. CDR3 bases: TGTGCCAGCAGCCTTACGTTGGGGGTGCAGTACTTC. This encodes CASSLTLGVQYF.

The genes are TRBV27 and TRBJ2-3; 8 bases map to TRBD2. The germline V gene has CDR1 MNHEY and CDR2 SMNVEV (reference sequence). Trimming at V came to 7 bases and at J to 6 bases, leaving 18 bases not matched to a gene. This CDR3 has 17 residues. The CDR3 nucleotides read TGTGCCAGCACCCCGAGGGAAGGGCGGGAGGAAGGGGATACGCAGTATTTT. This sequence encodes CASTPREGREEGDTQYF.

V gene TRBV3-1 (or the pseudogene TRBV3-2) combines with J gene TRBJ1-3; D unresolved. This CDR3 comprises 15 residues. Between the trimmed V and J ends, which lost 2 bases and 0 bases, there was a span of 8 bases. Germline V CDR1 and CDR2: LGHDT, YNNKEL (reference sequence). CDR3 sequence: CASSQRGVSGNTIYF. CDR3 DNA sequence: TGTGCCAGCAGCCAACGCGGGGTCTCTGGAAACACCATATATTTT.

The chain is built from TRBV5-5 and TRBJ2-1; 12 nucleotides agree with TRBD2. Germline V lookup: CDR1 SGHKS, CDR2 YYEKEE (reference sequence). V lost 3 bases and J lost 7; bases outside the gene matches: 5. This CDR3 is built from 15 residues. The CDR3, as DNA: TGTGCCAGCAGCTCACTAGCGGGAGGTTATAATGAGCAGTTCTTC. Protein product: CASSSLAGGYNEQFF.

The chain has TRBV7-2 and TRBJ2-3; D perhaps matches TRBD2 (5 bases). The CDR3 consists of 16 residues. Trimming removed 1 base at V and 5 bases at J, with 16 bases between. Germline V gives CDR1 SGHTA, CDR2 FQGNSA. In nucleotides, the CDR3 is TGTGCCAGCAGCTTAGGAAGTGCAGCGGTAATAGATACGCAGTATTTT. This translates into CASSLGSAAVIDTQYF.

This chain connects TRBV28 to TRBJ1-1; no clear D gene. Germline values: CDR1 MDHEN, CDR2 SYDVKM. Trimming removed 5 bases at V and 1 base at J, with 8 bases between. This CDR3 is built from 13 residues. The CDR3 sequence is CASSLPGNTEAFF. The CDR3 DNA reads TGTGCCAGCAGTCTCCCAGGGAACACTGAAGCTTTCTTT.

The rearrangement uses TRBV12-3 or TRBV12-4 and TRBJ2-1; D is unclear. Trimming stripped 6 bases from V and 5 bases from J, with 11 bases between. This CDR3 is built from 13 residues. The CDR3 protein is CASSLPVDNEQFF. CDR3 coding DNA: TGTGCCAGCAGCCTCCCCGTCGACAATGAGCAGTTCTTC.

The gene calls are TRBV4-1 and TRBJ2-3; no firm D call. The CDR3 is 18 residues long. V was cut by 0 bases and J by 0 bases, with 16 bases left in between. Germline V gives CDR1 MGHRA, CDR2 YSYEKL. The DNA for the CDR3 is TGCGCCAGCAGCCAAGATGAGCCGTCGGTCTTCAGCACAGATACGCAGTATTTT. Protein sequence: CASSQDEPSVFSTDTQYF.

The chain is built from TRBV28 and TRBJ2-1; the match to TRBD1 covers 9 bases. Per germline, CDR1 MDHEN and CDR2 SYDVKM. This CDR3 spans 15 amino acids. The V gene end was trimmed by 5 bases and the J gene end by 7 bases; junction bases not matched to a gene: 9. CDR3 bases: TGTGCCAGCAGTCCGTCGACAGGGGGTCTAAATGAGCAGTTCTTC. This encodes CASSPSTGGLNEQFF.

The genes are TRBV11-2 and TRBJ2-5; TRBD1 aligns across 9 bases. V dropped 5 bases and J dropped 5; count of bases not matched to a gene: 12. Looked up from germline, CDR1 is SGHAT and CDR2 is FQNNGV. This CDR3 contains 16 residues. CDR3 nucleotides: TGTGCCAGCAGCCCGATATCCGGGACAGGGAGGGAGACCCAGTACTTC. As protein: CASSPISGTGRETQYF.

The chain links TRBV28 to TRBJ1-4; possible D gene TRBD1, 6 bases. CDR1 and CDR2 from the germline V gene are MDHEN and SYDVKM. The ends were cut back, 6 bases at V and 4 bases at J, with 15 bases in the middle. The CDR3 consists of 15 residues. The CDR3, as DNA: TGTGCCAGCAGGGGGCAGACAGGATTTAATGAAAAACTGTTTTTT. It is translated as CASRGQTGFNEKLFF.

The gene calls are TRBV6-4 and TRBJ2-1; the match to TRBD2 covers 8 bases. Germline CDR1 reads MRHNA; CDR2 reads SNTAGT. The CDR3 has 13 amino acids. Unmatched junction bases numbered 4, after V lost 8 bases and J lost 4 bases. The CDR3 coding sequence is TGTGCCAGCGCGCGGGGGGTTTACAATGAGCAGTTCTTC. Amino acid sequence: CASARGVYNEQFF.

The table lists this clone with a count of one. The rearrangement links TRBV7-8 to TRBJ2-3; TRBD1 is a possible D gene (5 bases). This CDR3 spans 14 amino acids. CDR1 and CDR2 from the germline V gene are SGHVS and FQNEAQ. Trimming shortened V by 0 bases and J by 6 bases, and 10 bases separated the two germline ends. CDR3 in DNA: TGTGCCAGCAGCTTAGCAGGCAGGGCGGATACGCAGTATTTT. It specifies CASSLAGRADTQYF.

The rearrangement uses TRBV10-3 and TRBJ2-2; D gene uncertain. The germline CDR1 and CDR2 sequences are ENHRY and SYGVKD. This CDR3 has 15 residues. Trimming cost V 0 bases and J 6 bases, with 11 bases left between them. CDR3 region: CAISESIDGAGELFF. DNA for the CDR3: TGTGCCATCAGTGAGTCGATCGATGGCGCCGGGGAGCTGTTTTTT.

This chain uses TRBV3-1 (or the pseudogene TRBV3-2) with TRBJ1-1, with D perhaps matching TRBD1 (6 bases). V was clipped by 2 bases and J by 4 bases, with 14 bases between them. The CDR3 runs to 15 residues. Germline lookup yields CDR1 LGHDT and CDR2 YNNKEL (reference sequence). DNA of the CDR3: TGTGCCAGCAGCCAAAAATCGGGGGCGAGCACTGAAGCTTTCTTT. This codes for CASSQKSGASTEAFF.

The sample holds one count of this clone. This chain links TRBV28 with TRBJ1-1; 7 bases line up with TRBD1. The V gene end was trimmed by 4 bases and the J gene end by 6 bases; junction bases not matched to a gene: 5. Germline CDR1 and CDR2: MDHEN and SYDVKM. The CDR3 has 13 amino acids. The CDR3 loop is CASSSTGISEAFF. In DNA, the CDR3 is TGTGCCAGCAGTTCGACAGGGATCTCTGAAGCTTTCTTT.

V is TRBV24-1 and J is TRBJ2-1, with 8 nucleotides matching TRBD2. This CDR3 region has 18 residues. Germline CDR1 reads KGHDR; CDR2 reads SFDVKD. The trim removed 4 bases at V and 8 bases at J, leaving 18 bases unmatched. For the CDR3, the DNA is TGTGCCACCAGTGACGCGGCGGGAGCGGGAGAACGGGCGGATGAGCAGTTCTTC. This encodes CATSDAAGAGERADEQFF.

The V and J genes are TRBV29-1 and TRBJ2-1; 7 bases align to TRBD2. The CDR3 consists of 17 residues. V lost 1 base to trimming and J lost 3 bases; unmatched junction nucleotides: 12. In germline, CDR1 is SQVTM, CDR2 ANQGSEA. The CDR3 spells CSVEGTSLMGFYNEQFF. For the CDR3, the DNA is TGCAGCGTTGAAGGGACTAGTCTGATGGGTTTCTACAATGAGCAGTTCTTC.

The V gene is TRBV6-5, the J gene TRBJ1-2; D gene ambiguous. The CDR3 has 12 amino acids. The germline gives CDR1 MNHEY, CDR2 SVGAGI. The ends were cut back, 6 bases at V and 2 bases at J, with 7 bases in the middle. This CDR3 is CASSRRNYGYTF. The DNA for the CDR3 is TGTGCCAGCAGCAGGAGGAACTATGGCTACACCTTC.

The rearrangement uses TRBV24-1 and TRBJ1-4; perhaps TRBD1 as D (5 bases). Germline V gene data show CDR1 as KGHDR and CDR2 as SFDVKD. V shed 9 bases and J shed 0 bases, with 16 bases lying between them. The CDR3 contains 16 residues. CDR3 nucleotide sequence: TGTGCCACCCCGCCGGGGGACCCTACAACTAATGAAAAACTGTTTTTT. This encodes CATPPGDPTTNEKLFF.

This clone appeared a single time. The J gene is TRBJ2-1, the V gene TRBV6-5; D ambiguous. Germline loops: CDR1 MNHEY, CDR2 SVGAGI. With 6 bases removed from V and 6 bases from J, the gap between germline ends came to 9 bases. The CDR3 is 12 residues long. CDR3 sequence reads: CASSTPPNEQFF. DNA for the CDR3: TGTGCCAGCAGCACTCCCCCCAATGAGCAGTTCTTC.

The chain recombines TRBV5-4 with TRBJ2-7; 9 bases are a match to TRBD1. V trimming: 4 bases; J trimming: 3 bases; junction bases outside the gene matches: 8. CDR3 length equals 15 residues. CDR1 and CDR2 (germline): SGHNT, YYREEE (reference sequence). CDR3 loop: CASSRDDRGNYEQYF. The CDR3 DNA follows: TGTGCCAGCAGCCGGGATGACAGGGGGAACTACGAGCAGTACTTC.